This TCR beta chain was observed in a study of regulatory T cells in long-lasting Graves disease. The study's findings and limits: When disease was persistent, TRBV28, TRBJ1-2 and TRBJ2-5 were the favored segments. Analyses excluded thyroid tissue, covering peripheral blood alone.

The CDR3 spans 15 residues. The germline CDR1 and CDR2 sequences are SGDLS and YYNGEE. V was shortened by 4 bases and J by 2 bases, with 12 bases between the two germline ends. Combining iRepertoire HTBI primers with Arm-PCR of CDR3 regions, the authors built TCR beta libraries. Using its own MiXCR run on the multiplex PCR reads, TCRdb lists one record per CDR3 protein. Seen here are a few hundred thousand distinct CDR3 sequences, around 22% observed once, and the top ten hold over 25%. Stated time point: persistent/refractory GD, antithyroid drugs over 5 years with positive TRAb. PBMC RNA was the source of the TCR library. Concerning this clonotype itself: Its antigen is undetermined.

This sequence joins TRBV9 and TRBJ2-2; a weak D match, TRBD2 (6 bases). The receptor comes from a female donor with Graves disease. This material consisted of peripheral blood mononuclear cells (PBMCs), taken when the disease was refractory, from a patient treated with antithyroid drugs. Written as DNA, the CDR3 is TGTGCCAGCAGCCCCCCCGGGAGTAACACCGGGGAGCTGTTTTTT. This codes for CASSPPGSNTGELFF.